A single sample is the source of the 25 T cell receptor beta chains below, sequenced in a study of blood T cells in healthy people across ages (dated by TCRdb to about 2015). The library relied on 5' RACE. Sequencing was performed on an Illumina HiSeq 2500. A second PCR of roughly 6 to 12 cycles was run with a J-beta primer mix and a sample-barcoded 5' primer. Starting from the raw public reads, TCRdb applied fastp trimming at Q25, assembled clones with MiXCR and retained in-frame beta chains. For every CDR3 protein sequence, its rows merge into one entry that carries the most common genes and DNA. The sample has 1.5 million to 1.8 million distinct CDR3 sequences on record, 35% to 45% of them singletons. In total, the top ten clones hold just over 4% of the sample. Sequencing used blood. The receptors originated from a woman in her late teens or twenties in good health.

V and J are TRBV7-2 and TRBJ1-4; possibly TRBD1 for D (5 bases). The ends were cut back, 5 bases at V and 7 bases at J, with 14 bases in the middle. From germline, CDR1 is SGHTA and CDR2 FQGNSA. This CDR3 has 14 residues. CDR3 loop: CASSRRGAGEKLFF. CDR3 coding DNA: TGTGCCAGCAGCAGGCGAGGGGCCGGTGAAAAACTGTTTTTT. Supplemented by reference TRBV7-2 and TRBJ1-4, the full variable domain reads GAGVSQSPSNKVTEKGKDVELRCDPISGHTALYWYRQSLGQGLEFLIYFQGNSAPDKSGLPSDRFSAERTGGSVSTLTIQRTQQEDSAVYLCASSRRGAGEKLFFGSGTQLSVL.

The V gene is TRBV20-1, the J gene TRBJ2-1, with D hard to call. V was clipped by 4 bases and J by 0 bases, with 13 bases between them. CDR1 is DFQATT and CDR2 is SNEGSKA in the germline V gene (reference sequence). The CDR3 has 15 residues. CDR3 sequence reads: CSATPGRSSYNEQFF. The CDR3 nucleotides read TGCAGTGCTACACCCGGTCGGAGCTCCTACAATGAGCAGTTCTTC.

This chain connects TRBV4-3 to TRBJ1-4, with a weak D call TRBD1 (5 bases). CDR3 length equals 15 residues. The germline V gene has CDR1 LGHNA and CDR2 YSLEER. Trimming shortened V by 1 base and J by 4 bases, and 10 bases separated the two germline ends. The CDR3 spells CASSQVGGSNEKLFF. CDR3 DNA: TGCGCCAGCAGCCAAGTTGGGGGGAGTAATGAAAAACTGTTTTTT.

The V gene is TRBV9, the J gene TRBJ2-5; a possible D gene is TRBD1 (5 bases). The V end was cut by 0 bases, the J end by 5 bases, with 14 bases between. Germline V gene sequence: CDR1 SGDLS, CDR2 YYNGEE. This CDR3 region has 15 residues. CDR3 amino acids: CASSVDDGRGETQYF. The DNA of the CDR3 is TGTGCCAGCAGCGTAGACGACGGAAGGGGCGAGACCCAGTACTTC. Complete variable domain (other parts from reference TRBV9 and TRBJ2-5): DSGVTQTPKHLITATGQRVTLRCSPRSGDLSVYWYQQSLDQGLQFLIQYYNGEERAKGNILERFSAQQFPDLHSELNLSSLELGDSALYFCASSVDDGRGETQYFGPGTRLLVL.

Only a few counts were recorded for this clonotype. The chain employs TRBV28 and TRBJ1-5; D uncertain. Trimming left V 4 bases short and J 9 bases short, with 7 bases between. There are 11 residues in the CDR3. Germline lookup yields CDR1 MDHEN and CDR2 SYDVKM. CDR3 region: CASSSQRPQHF. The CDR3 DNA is TGTGCCAGCAGTTCGCAACGGCCCCAGCATTTT.

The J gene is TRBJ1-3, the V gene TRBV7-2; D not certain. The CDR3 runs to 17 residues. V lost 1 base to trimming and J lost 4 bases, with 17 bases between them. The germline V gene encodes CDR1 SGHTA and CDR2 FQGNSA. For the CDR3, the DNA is TGTGCCAGCAGCTTAGGGTGGGGATCCACCGGAGGAAACACCATATATTTT. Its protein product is CASSLGWGSTGGNTIYF.

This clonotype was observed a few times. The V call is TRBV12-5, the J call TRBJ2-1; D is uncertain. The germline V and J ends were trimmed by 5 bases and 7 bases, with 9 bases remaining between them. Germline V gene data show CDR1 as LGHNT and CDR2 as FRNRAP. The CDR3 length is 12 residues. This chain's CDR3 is CASGPERNEQFF. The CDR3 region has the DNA TGTGCTAGTGGTCCGGAAAGGAATGAGCAGTTCTTC. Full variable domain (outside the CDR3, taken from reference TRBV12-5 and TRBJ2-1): DARVTQTPRHKVTEMGQEVTMRCQPILGHNTVFWYRQTMMQGLELLAYFRNRAPLDDSGMPKDRFSAEMPDATLATLKIQPSEPRDSAVYFCASGPERNEQFFGPGTRLTVL.

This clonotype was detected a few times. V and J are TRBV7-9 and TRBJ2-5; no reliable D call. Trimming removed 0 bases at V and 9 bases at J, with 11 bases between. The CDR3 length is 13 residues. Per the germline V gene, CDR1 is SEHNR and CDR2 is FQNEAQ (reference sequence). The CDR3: CASSLAASSAQYF. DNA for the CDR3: TGTGCCAGCAGCTTAGCTGCCAGTTCGGCCCAGTACTTC.

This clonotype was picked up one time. The CDR3: CAGHRVGSDQPQHF. The CDR3 nucleotides read TGTGCCGGTCACAGGGTTGGGAGTGATCAGCCCCAGCATTTT. The rearrangement uses TRBV21-1 and TRBJ1-5; TRBD1 was called by the table and not checked on the DNA. TRBV21-1 is given as a pseudogene. This CDR3 region has 14 residues.

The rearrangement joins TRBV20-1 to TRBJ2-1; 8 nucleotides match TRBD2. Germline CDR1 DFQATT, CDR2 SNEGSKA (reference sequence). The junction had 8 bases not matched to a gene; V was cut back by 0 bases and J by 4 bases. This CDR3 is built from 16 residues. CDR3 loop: CSARDRRLAGYNEQFF. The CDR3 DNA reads TGCAGTGCTAGAGATCGTCGATTAGCGGGGTACAATGAGCAGTTCTTC.

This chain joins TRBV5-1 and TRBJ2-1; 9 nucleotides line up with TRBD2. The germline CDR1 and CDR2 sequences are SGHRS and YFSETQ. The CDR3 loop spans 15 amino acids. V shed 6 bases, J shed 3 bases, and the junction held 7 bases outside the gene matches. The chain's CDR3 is CASTPGLAYYNEQFF. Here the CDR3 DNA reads TGCGCCAGCACTCCAGGACTAGCGTACTACAATGAGCAGTTCTTC.

The CDR3 region is CASSPGLLYREQFF. Here the CDR3 DNA reads TGTGCCAGCAGTCCGGGGCTCCTTTACCGTGAGCAGTTCTTC. The J gene is TRBJ2-1, the V gene TRBV11-3; D tentatively fits TRBD1 or TRBD2 (5 bases each). This CDR3 contains 14 residues. Germline-derived CDR1 and CDR2 are SGHNT and YENEEA. Between the trimmed V and J ends, which lost 6 bases and 9 bases, there was a span of 18 bases.

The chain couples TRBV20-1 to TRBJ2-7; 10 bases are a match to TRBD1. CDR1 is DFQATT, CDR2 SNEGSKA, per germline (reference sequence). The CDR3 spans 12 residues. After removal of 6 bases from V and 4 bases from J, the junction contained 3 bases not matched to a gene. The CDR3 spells CSAGTGDYEQYF. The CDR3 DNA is TGCAGTGCAGGGACAGGGGATTACGAGCAGTACTTC.

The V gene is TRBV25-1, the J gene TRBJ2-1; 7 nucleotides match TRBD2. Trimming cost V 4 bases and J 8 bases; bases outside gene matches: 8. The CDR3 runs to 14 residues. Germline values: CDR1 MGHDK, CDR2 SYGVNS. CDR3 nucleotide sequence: TGTGCCAGCAGTGTTGCGGGAGATGGAGATGAGCAGTTCTTC. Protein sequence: CASSVAGDGDEQFF.

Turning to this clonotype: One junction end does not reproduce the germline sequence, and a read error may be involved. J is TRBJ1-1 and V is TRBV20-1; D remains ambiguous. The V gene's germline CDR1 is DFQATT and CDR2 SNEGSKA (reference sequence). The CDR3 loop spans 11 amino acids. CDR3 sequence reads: CSTRVNTEAFF. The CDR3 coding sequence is TGCAGTACTAGAGTCAACACTGAAGCTTTCTTT.

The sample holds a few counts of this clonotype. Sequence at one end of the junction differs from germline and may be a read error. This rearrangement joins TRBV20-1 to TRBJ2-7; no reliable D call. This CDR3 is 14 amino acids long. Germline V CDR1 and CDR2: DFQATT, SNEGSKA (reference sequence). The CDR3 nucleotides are TGCAGTGCCAGAGACATCGGTGACTCCTACGAGCAGTACTTC. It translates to CSARDIGDSYEQYF.

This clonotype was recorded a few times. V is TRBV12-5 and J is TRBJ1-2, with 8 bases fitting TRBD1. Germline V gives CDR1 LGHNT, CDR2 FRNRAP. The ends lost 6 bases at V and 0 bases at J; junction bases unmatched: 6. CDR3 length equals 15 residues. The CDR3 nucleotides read TGTGCTAGTGGCCCCGGGACAGGAACTAACTATGGCTACACCTTC. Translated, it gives CASGPGTGTNYGYTF.

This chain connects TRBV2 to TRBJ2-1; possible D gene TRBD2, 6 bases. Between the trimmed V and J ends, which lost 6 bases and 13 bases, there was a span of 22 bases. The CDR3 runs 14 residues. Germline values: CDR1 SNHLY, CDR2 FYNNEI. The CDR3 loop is CASRERESRETQFF. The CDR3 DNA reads TGTGCCAGCAGAGAACGGGAGTCTAGAGAGACCCAGTTCTTC.

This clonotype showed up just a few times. In nucleotides, the CDR3 is TGTGCCAGCAGTCCACCCCGAGCAGGGATCTCCTATAATTCACCCCTCCACTTT. Translation gives CASSPPRAGISYNSPLHF. The chain carries TRBV6-1 and TRBJ1-6, with a weak D call TRBD1 (5 bases). The germline V gene has CDR1 MNHNS and CDR2 SASEGT. The CDR3 totals 18 residues. Trimming removed 5 bases at V and 0 bases at J, with 17 bases between.

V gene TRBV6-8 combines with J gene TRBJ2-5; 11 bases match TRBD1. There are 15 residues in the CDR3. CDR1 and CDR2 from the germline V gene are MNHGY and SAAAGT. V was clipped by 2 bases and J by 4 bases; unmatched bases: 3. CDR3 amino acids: CASSYRTGGRETQYF. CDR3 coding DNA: TGTGCCAGCAGTTACCGGACAGGGGGCCGAGAGACCCAGTACTTC.

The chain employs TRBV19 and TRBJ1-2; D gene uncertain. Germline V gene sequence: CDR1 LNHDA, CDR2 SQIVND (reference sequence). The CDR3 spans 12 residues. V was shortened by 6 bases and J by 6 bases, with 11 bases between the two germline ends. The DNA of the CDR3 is TGTGCCAGTAGGGTTGGAGAGCATGGCTACACCTTC. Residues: CASRVGEHGYTF.

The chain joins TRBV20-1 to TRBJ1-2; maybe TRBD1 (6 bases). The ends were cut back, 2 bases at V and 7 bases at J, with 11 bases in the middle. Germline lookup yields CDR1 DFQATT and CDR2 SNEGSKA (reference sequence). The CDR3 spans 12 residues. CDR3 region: CSARSDSGGYTF. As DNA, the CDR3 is TGCAGTGCTAGATCGGACAGCGGTGGCTACACCTTC.

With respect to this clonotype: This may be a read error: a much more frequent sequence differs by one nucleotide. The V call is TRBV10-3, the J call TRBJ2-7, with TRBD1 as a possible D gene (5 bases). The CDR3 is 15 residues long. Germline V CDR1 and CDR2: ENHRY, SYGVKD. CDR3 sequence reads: CAINPGGQSSHEQYF. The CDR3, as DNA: TGTGCCATCAATCCAGGCGGACAAAGCTCCCACGAGCAGTACTTC.

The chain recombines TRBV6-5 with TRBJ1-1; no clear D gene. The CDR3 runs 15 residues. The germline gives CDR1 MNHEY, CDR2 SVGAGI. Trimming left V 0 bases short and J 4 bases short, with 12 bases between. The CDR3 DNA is TGTGCCAGCAGTTACTCCCCCTACGGTGGCACTGAAGCTTTCTTT. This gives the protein CASSYSPYGGTEAFF.

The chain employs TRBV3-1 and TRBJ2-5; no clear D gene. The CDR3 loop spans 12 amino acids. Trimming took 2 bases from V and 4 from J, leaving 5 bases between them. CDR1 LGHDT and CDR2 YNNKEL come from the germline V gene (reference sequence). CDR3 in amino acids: CASSQSIETQYF. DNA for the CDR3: TGTGCCAGCAGCCAAAGCATAGAGACCCAGTACTTC.